This TCR beta chain was found in a study of shared clonotypes between healthy human individuals. TCRdb keeps only in-frame clones here, not all; method: immunoSEQ multiplex PCR. The sample comprises over a million clones, roughly 96% of which are singletons, and approximately 1.1% rests with the top ten. The count of this clone is one. This CDR3 contains 14 residues. The germline V and J ends were trimmed by 9 bases and 4 bases, with 17 bases remaining between them. Germline V gene sequence: CDR1 WNHNN, CDR2 SYGVQD (reference sequence). The chain joins TRBV10-1 to TRBJ2-3; D may be TRBD1 (6 bases). The sequenced material came from naive CD4+ T cells sorted from blood. Sample subset: CD45RA+ positively selected. The TCR originated in a man aged 30-40 years in good health. The CDR3 here is CARPVFSGADTQYF. The CDR3 DNA is TGCGCCAGGCCCGTGTTCTCAGGGGCAGATACGCAGTATTTT.